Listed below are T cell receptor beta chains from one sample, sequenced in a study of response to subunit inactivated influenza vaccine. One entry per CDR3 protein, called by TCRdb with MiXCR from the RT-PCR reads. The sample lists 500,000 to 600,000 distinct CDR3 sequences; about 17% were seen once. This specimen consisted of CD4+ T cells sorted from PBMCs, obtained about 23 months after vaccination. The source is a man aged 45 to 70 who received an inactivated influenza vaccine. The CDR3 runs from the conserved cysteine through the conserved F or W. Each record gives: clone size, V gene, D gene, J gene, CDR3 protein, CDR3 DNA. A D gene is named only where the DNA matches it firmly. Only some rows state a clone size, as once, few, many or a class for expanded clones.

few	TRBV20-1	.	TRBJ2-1	CSASFWGRGNEQFF	TGCAGTGCTAGTTTCTGGGGGCGCGGCAATGAGCAGTTCTTC
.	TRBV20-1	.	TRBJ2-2	CSARRAQGNTGELFF	TGCAGTGCTAGGAGGGCACAGGGTAACACCGGGGAGCTGTTTTTT
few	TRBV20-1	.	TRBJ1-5	CSAKAGQPQHF	TGCAGTGCTAAGGCTGGTCAGCCCCAGCATTTT
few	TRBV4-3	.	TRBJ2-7	CASSQVADSYEQYF	TGCGCCAGCAGCCAAGTAGCAGACTCCTACGAGCAGTACTTC
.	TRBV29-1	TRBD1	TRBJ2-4	CSVVFRPNRGTKNIQYF	TGCAGCGTTGTATTTCGGCCGAACAGGGGAACCAAAAACATTCAGTACTTC
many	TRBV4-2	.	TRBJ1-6	CASSQEEQGFSPLHF	TGTGCCAGCAGCCAAGAGGAGCAGGGTTTCTCACCCCTCCACTTT
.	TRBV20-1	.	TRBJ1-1	CSAREYTVNTEAFF	TGCAGTGCTAGAGAGTACACCGTGAACACTGAAGCTTTCTTT
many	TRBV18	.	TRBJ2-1	CASSPRAQLRDEQFF	TGTGCCAGCTCACCCCGGGCCCAACTCAGGGATGAGCAGTTCTTC
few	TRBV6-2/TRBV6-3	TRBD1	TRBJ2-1	CASRRDSYNEQFF	TGTGCCAGCAGGAGGGACAGCTACAATGAGCAGTTCTTC
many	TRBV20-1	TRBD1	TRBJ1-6	CSARPGQGAMSSPLHF	TGCAGTGCTAGACCGGGACAGGGGGCGATGAGTTCACCCCTCCACTTT
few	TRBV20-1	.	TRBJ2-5	CSAWDFRGGTQYF	TGCAGTGCCTGGGACTTCCGAGGTGGGACCCAGTACTTC
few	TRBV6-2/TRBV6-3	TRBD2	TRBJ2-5	CASSYRRAGATGKTQYF	TGTGCCAGCAGTTACCGCCGAGCGGGGGCCACGGGAAAGACCCAGTACTTC
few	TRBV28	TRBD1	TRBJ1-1	CASSSGGVAEAFF	TGTGCCAGCAGTTCAGGGGGGGTAGCTGAAGCTTTCTTT
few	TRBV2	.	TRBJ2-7	CASSEGISYEQYF	TGTGCCAGCAGTGAAGGGATATCCTACGAGCAGTACTTC
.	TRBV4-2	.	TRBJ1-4	CASSQGAGEKLFF	TGTGCCAGCAGCCAGGGGGCGGGTGAAAAACTGTTTTTT
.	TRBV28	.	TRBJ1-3	CASSLRSPGTIYF	TGTGCCAGCAGTTTAAGGAGTCCGGGCACCATATATTTT
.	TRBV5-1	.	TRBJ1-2	CASSGGRRGDGYTF	TGCGCCAGCAGCGGGGGACGGCGGGGGGATGGCTACACCTTC
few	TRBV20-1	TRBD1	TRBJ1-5	CSAKTGLLGQPQHF	TGCAGTGCGAAGACAGGGCTACTCGGTCAGCCCCAGCATTTT
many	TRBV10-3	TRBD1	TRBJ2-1	CASQDRGTVDEQFF	TGTGCCAGTCAGGACAGGGGTACTGTGGATGAGCAGTTCTTC
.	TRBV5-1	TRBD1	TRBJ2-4	CASSLGSGGKNIQYF	TGCGCCAGCAGCTTGGGTTCAGGGGGCAAAAACATTCAGTACTTC
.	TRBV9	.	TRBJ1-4	CASSVGTTNEKLFF	TGTGCCAGCAGCGTAGGGACAACTAATGAAAAACTGTTTTTT
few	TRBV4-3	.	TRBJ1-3	CASSPTAGEPGNTIYF	TGCGCCAGCAGCCCCACGGCGGGGGAACCTGGAAACACCATATATTTT
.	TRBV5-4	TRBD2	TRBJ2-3	CASSLRASGRAGDTDTQYF	TGTGCCAGCAGCTTAAGGGCTAGCGGGAGGGCCGGTGACACAGATACGCAGTATTTT
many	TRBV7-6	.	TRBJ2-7	CASSLQISYEQYF	TGTGCCAGCAGCCTACAGATCTCCTACGAGCAGTACTTC
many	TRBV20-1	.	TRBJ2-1	CSATPPPGSYNEQFF	TGCAGTGCTACCCCCCCTCCAGGTTCATACAATGAGCAGTTCTTC
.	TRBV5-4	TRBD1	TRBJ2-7	CASSLGGQATYEQYF	TGTGCCAGCAGCTTGGGGGGACAGGCGACCTACGAGCAGTACTTC
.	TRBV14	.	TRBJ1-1	CASSQEGWTTEAFF	TGTGCCAGCAGCCAAGAGGGCTGGACCACTGAAGCTTTCTTT
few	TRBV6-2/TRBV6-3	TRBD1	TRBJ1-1	CASSYSMTGWEAFF	TGTGCCAGCAGTTACTCGATGACAGGGTGGGAGGCTTTCTTT
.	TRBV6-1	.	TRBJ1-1	CASSETGRRLAFF	TGTGCCAGCAGTGAGACAGGCCGGAGGTTAGCTTTCTTT
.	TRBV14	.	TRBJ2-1	CASSQSRYNEQFF	TGTGCCAGCAGCCAATCGAGATACAATGAGCAGTTCTTC
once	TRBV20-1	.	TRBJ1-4	CSARWGQPNEKLFF	TGCAGTGCTAGATGGGGGCAGCCTAATGAAAAACTGTTTTTT
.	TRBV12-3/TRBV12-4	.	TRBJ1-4	CASSLSLPPSYF	TGTGCCAGCAGTTTAAGTCTACCTCCATCTTACTTT
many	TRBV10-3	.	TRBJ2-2	CAISLGLPGELFF	TGTGCCATCAGTTTGGGACTCCCCGGGGAGCTGTTTTTT
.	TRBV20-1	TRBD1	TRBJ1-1	CSPTGGLNTEAFF	TGCAGTCCGACAGGGGGGCTAAACACTGAAGCTTTCTTT
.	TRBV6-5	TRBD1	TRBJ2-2	CASSFVQGIGELFF	TGTGCCAGCAGTTTCGTACAGGGGATCGGGGAGCTGTTTTTT
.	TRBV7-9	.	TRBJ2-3	CASSFTGLRTDTQYF	TGTGCCAGCAGTTTCACAGGGCTACGCACAGATACGCAGTATTTT
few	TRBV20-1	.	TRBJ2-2	CSAPPDLGTGELFF	TGCAGTGCCCCCCCGGACTTGGGTACCGGGGAGCTGTTTTTT
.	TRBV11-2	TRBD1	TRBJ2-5	CASTNRGQQETQYF	TGTGCCAGCACGAACAGGGGCCAGCAAGAGACCCAGTACTTC
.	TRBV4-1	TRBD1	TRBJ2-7	CASSTRDRGLEQYF	TGCGCCAGCAGCACCCGGGACAGGGGACTGGAGCAGTACTTC
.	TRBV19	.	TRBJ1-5	CASSIDRGQPQHF	TGTGCCAGTAGTATCGATAGGGGTCAGCCCCAGCATTTT
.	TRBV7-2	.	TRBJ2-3	CASSTLAGAGDTQYF	TGTGCCAGCAGCACCCTTGCGGGGGCGGGAGATACGCAGTATTTT
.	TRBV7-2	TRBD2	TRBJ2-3	CASSSRTSGADTQYF	TGTGCCAGCAGTTCTCGGACTAGCGGGGCTGATACGCAGTATTTT
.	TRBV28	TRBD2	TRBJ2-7	CASSKSGIPYEQYF	TGTGCCAGCAGTAAAAGCGGGATTCCCTACGAGCAGTACTTC
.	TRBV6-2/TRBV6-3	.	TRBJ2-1	CASSYGAPSFREKPYNEQFF	TGTGCCAGCAGTTACGGGGCCCCGTCCTTCCGAGAGAAACCCTACAATGAGCAGTTCTTC
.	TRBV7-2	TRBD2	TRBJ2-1	CASSPTSGTHNEQFF	TGTGCCAGCAGCCCCACTAGCGGGACCCACAATGAGCAGTTCTTC
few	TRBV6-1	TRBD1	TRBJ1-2	CASSRSGQSNYGYTF	TGTGCCAGCAGTCGATCGGGACAGTCTAACTATGGCTACACCTTC
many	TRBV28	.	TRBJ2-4	CASSLGGNKNIQYF	TGTGCCAGCAGTTTGGGTGGGAACAAAAACATTCAGTACTTC
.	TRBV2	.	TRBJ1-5	CASSYRGGVISNEPQHF	TGTGCCAGCAGTTACCGGGGGGGCGTGATAAGCAATGAGCCCCAGCATTTT
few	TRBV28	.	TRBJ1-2	CASSGTRALNYGYTF	TGTGCCAGCAGTGGAACCCGGGCCCTCAACTATGGCTACACCTTC
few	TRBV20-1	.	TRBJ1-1	CSASPIGLNTEAFF	TGCAGTGCTAGCCCGATTGGACTTAACACTGAAGCTTTCTTT
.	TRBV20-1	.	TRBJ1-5	CSARAAQGYSNQPQHF	TGCAGTGCTAGAGCCGCACAGGGTTATAGCAATCAGCCCCAGCATTTT
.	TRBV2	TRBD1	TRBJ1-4	CASRYGQANEKLFF	TGTGCCAGCAGATATGGACAGGCAAATGAAAAACTGTTTTTT